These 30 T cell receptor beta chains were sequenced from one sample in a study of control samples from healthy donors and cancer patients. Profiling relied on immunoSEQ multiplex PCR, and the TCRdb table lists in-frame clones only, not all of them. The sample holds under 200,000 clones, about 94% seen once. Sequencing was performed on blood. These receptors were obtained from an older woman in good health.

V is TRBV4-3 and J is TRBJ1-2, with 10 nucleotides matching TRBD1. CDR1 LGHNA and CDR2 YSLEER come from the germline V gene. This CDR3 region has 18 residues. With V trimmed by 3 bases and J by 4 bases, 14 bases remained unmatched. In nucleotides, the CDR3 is TGCGCCAGCAGCCAGCAAAAGACAGGGGGCGCGTTCAGCTATGGCTACACCTTC. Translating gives CASSQQKTGGAFSYGYTF.

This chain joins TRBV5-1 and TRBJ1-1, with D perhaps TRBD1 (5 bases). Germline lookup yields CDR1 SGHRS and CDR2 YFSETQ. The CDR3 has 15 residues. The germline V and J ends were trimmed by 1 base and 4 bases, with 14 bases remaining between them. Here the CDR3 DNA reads TGCGCCAGCAGCTTGCTCGAATCGGGGCGCACTGAAGCTTTCTTT. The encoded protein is CASSLLESGRTEAFF.

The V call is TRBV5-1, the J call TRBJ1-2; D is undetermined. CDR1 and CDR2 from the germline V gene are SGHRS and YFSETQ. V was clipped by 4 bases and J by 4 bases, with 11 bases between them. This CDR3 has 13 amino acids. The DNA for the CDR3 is TGCGCCAGCAGCGATCCCGGGATCTATGGCTACACCTTC. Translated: CASSDPGIYGYTF.

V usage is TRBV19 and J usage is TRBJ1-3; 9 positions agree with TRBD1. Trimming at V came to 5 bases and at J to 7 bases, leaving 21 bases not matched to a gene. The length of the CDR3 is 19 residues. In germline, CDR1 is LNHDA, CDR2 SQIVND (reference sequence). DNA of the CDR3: TGTGCCAGTAGTCCTAACCGTCGAGGACAGGGGAGCGACTGGAACACCATATATTTT. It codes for CASSPNRRGQGSDWNTIYF.

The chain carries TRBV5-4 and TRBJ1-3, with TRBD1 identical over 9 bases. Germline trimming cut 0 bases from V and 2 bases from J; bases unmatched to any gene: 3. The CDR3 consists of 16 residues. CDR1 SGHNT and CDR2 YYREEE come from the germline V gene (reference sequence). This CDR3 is CASSLGGTGPGNTIYF. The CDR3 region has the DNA TGTGCCAGCAGCTTGGGCGGGACAGGGCCTGGAAACACCATATATTTT.

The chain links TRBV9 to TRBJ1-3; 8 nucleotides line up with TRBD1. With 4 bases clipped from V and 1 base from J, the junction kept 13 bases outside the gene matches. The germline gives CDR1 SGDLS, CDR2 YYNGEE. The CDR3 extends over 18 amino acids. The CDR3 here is CASSPRTGHLGSGNTIYF. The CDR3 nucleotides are TGTGCCAGCAGCCCCCGGACAGGGCATTTAGGATCTGGAAACACCATATATTTT.

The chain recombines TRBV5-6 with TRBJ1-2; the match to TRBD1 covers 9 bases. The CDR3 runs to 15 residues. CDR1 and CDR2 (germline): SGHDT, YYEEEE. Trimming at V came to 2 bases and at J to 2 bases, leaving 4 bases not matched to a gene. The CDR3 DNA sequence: TGTGCCAGCAGCTTAGGGACAGGGTTAAACTATGGCTACACCTTC. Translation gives CASSLGTGLNYGYTF.

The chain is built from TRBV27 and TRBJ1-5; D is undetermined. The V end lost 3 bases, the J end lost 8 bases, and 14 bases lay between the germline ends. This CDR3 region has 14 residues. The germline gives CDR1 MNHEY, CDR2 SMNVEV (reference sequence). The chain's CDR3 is CASSLTAGSKPQHF. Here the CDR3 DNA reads TGTGCCAGCAGTTTGACGGCGGGATCTAAGCCCCAGCATTTT.

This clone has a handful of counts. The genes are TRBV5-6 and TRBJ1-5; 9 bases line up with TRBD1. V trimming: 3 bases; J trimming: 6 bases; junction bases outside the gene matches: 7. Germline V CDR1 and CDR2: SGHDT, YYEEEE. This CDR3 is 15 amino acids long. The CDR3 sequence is CASSWGQGTVQPQHF. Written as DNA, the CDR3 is TGTGCCAGCAGCTGGGGACAGGGAACGGTTCAGCCCCAGCATTTT.

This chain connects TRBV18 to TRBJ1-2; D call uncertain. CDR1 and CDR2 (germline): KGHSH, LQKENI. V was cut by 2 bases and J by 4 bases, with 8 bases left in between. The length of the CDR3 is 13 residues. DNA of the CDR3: TGTGCCAGCTCACCAGGCGACGGCTATGGCTACACCTTC. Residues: CASSPGDGYGYTF.

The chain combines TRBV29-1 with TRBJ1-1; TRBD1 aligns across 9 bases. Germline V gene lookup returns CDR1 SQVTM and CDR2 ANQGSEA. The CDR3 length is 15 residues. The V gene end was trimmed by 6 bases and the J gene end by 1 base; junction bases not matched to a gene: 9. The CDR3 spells CSVTGTGWANTEAFF. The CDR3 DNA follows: TGCAGCGTAACCGGGACAGGGTGGGCGAACACTGAAGCTTTCTTT.

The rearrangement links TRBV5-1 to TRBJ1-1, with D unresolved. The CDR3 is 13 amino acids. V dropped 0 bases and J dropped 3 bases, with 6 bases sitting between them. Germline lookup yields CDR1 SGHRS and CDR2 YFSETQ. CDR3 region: CASSLGRDTEAFF. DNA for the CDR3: TGCGCCAGCAGCTTGGGTAGGGACACTGAAGCTTTCTTT.

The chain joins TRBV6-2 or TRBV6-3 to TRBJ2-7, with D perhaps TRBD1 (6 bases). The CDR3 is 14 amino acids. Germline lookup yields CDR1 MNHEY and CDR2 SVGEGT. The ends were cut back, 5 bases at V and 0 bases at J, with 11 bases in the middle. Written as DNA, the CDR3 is TGTGCCAGCAGTGACAGGTCGAGCTCCTACGAGCAGTACTTC. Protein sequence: CASSDRSSSYEQYF.

As DNA, the CDR3 is TGTGCCACCGGGGGGGGGCAGCTCTCTGGAAACACCATATATTTT. Protein product: CATGGGQLSGNTIYF. The chain uses TRBV10-3 and TRBJ1-3, with a tentative D call TRBD1 (6 bases). With 10 bases removed from V and 0 bases from J, the gap between germline ends came to 16 bases. Germline CDR1 is ENHRY and CDR2 is SYGVKD. The CDR3 is made up of 15 amino acids.

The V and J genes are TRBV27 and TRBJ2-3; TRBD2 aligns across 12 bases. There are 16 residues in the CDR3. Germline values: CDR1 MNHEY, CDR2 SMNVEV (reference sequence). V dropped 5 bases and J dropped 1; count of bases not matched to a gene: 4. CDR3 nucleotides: TGTGCCAGCAGTCCCCGACTAGCGGGGGGCACAGATACGCAGTATTTT. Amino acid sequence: CASSPRLAGGTDTQYF.

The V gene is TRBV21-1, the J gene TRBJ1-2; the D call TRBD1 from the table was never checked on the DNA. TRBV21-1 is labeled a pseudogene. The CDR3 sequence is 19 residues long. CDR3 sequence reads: CASSTDSGRGSGVFYGYTF. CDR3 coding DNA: TGTGCCAGCAGCACCGACTCGGGTCGTGGCTCAGGGGTTTTCTATGGCTACACCTTC.

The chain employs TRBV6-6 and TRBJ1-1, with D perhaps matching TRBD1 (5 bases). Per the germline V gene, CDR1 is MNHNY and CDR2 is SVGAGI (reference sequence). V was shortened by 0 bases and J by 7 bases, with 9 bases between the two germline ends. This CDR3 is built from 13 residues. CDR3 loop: CASSYSRQHEAFF. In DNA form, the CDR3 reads TGTGCCAGCAGTTACTCTCGACAGCATGAAGCTTTCTTT.

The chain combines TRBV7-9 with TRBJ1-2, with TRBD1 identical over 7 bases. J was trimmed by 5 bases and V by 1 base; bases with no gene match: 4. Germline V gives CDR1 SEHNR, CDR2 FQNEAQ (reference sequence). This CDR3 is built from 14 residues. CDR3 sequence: CASSLGTGDYGYTF. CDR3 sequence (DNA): TGTGCCAGCAGCTTAGGTACAGGGGATTATGGCTACACCTTC.

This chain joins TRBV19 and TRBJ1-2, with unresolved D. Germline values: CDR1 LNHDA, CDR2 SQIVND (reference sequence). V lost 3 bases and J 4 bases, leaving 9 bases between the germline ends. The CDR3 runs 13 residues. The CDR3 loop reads CASSIFVGYGYTF. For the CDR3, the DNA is TGTGCCAGTAGTATCTTCGTCGGCTATGGCTACACCTTC.

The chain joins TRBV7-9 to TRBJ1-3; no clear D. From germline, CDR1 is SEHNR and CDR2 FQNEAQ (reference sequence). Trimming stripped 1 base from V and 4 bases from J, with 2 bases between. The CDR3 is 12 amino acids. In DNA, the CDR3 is TGTGCCAGCAGCTTAGACGGAAACACCATATATTTT. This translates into CASSLDGNTIYF.

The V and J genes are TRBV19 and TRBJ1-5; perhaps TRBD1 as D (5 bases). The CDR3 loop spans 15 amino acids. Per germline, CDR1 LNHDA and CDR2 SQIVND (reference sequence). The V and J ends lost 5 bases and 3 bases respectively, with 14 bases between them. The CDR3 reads CASSRTGTFNQPQHF. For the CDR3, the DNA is TGTGCCAGTAGTCGAACCGGGACCTTCAATCAGCCCCAGCATTTT.

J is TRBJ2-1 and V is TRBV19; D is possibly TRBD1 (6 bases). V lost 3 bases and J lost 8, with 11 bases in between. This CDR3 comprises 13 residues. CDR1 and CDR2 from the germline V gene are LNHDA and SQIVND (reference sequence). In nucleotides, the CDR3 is TGTGCCAGTAGTATTTTGGGGGCCCATGAGCAGTTCTTC. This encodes CASSILGAHEQFF.

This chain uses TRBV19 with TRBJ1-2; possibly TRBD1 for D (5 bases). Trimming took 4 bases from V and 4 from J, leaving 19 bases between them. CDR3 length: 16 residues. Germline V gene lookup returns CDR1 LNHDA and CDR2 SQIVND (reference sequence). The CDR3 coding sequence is TGTGCCAGTAGTACCTTAGGGCAGGGATTCTTCTATGGCTACACCTTC. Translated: CASSTLGQGFFYGYTF.

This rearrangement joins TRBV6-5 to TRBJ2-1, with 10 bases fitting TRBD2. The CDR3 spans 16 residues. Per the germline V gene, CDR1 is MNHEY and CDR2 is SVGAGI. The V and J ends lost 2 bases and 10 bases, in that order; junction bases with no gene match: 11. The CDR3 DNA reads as TGTGCCAGCAGTTACGGCAGCGGGGGGGCCCAGGTCGAGCAGTTCTTC. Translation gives CASSYGSGGAQVEQFF.

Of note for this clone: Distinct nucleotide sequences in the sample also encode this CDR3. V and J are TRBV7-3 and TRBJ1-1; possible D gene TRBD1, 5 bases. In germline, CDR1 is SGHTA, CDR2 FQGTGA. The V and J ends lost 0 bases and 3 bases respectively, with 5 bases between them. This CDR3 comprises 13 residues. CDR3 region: CASSLTGDTEAFF. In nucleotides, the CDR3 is TGTGCCAGCAGCTTAACGGGGGACACTGAAGCTTTCTTT.

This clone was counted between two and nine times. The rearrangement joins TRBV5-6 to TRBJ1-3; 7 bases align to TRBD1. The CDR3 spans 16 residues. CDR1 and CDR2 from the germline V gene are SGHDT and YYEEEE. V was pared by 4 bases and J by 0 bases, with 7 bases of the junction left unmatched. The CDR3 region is CASSQDRVSSGNTIYF. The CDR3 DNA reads TGTGCCAGCAGCCAAGACAGGGTGAGCTCTGGAAACACCATATATTTT.

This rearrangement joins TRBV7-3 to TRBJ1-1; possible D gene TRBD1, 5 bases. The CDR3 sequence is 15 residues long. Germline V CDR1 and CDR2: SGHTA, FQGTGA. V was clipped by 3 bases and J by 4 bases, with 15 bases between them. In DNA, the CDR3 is TGTGCCAGCAGCTTTTTACAGGAGGCCAGCACTGAAGCTTTCTTT. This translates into CASSFLQEASTEAFF.

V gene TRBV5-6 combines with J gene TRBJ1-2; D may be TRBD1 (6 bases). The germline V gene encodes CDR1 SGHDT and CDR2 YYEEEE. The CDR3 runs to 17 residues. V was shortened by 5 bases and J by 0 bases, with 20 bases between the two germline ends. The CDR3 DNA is TGTGCCAGCAGTCTGCGGGGGGGCCATGGGGCTAACTATGGCTACACCTTC. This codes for CASSLRGGHGANYGYTF. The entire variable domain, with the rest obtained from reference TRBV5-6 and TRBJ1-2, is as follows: DAGVTQSPTHLIKTRGQQVTLRCSPKSGHDTVSWYQQALGQGPQFIFQYYEEEERQRGNFPDRFSGHQFPNYSSELNVNALLLGDSALYLCASSLRGGHGANYGYTFGSGTRLTVV.

The CDR3 reads CASIGGAARDIAEAFF. CDR3 nucleotide sequence: TGTGCCAGCATCGGGGGGGCAGCGCGGGATATCGCTGAAGCTTTCTTT. The rearrangement uses TRBV2 and TRBJ1-1; a possible D gene is TRBD1 (6 bases). Germline values: CDR1 SNHLY, CDR2 FYNNEI. Trimming cost V 7 bases and J 6 bases, with 24 bases left between them. The CDR3 is made up of 16 amino acids.

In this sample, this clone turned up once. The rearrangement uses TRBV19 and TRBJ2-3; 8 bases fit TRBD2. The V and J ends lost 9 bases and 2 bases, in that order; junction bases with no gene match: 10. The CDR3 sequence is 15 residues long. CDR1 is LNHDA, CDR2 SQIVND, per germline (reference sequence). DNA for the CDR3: TGTGCCAGCACTAGAGGACTAGCAGACACAGATACGCAGTATTTT. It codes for CASTRGLADTDTQYF.